The sequence of this TCR beta chain was determined in a study of T cells in Graves' hyperthyroidism and ophthalmopathy. Turning to this clonotype: The antigen remains undetermined.

Findings and limits, study-wide: Ophthalmopathy, which appeared later, was predicted by the model a median around 6 months before onset. Researchers found most expanded thyroid clonotypes above 0.001 in blood as well. Using 13 V-J features, a model discriminated ophthalmopathy from stable hyperthyroidism.

The diagnoses drew upon clinical symptoms, serum thyroxine and TRAb, thyroid ultrasound and orbital computed tomography. TCR beta CDR3 regions were amplified from RNA transcripts. Primed by the HTBI set, a first-round RT-PCR was run on the TCR CDR3. TCRdb fed the multiplex PCR reads into MiXCR, producing one record per CDR3 protein. The sample consists of 550,000 to 700,000 distinct CDR3 sequences, roughly 46% of them appearing once. The V and J ends lost 0 bases and 4 bases respectively, with 0 bases between them. CDR3 size: 11 residues. CDR1 and CDR2 (germline): SGHDN, FVKESK. The sequence came from an adult woman with Graves' disease, either hyperthyroidism or ophthalmopathy (not recorded which). V is TRBV14 and J is TRBJ1-2; D gene unclear. Sequencing was performed on peripheral blood or thyroid tissue (not recorded which). The CDR3 nucleotides are TGTGCCAGCAGCCAAGACTATGGCTACACCTTC. Translation gives CASSQDYGYTF.